This TCR beta chain was observed in a study of cytomegalovirus exposure and HLA in healthy donors. CDR3 length: 17 residues. V trimming: 0 bases; J trimming: 6 bases; junction bases outside the gene matches: 12. Germline CDR1 WSHSY, CDR2 SAAADI. The study ran its PCR with 60 Vbeta and 13 Jbeta primers. Under the authors' procedure: As a later analysis found, there were tens of millions of unique TCR beta chains, of which some 9.9 million were shared. Sequencing used immunoSEQ multiplex PCR; TCRdb keeps in-frame clones, though not all of them. That table is the source of V, J and clone size, and D and trimming were worked out from the DNA. The sample consists of roughly 200,000 clones, 79% of them appearing once.

The sample consisted of PBMCs. J is TRBJ1-1 and V is TRBV10-2; 8 bases are shared with TRBD1. This clonotype was obtained from a girl between 10 and 17 years old in good health and CMV-seropositive. This chain's CDR3 is CASSESGNRGFISEAFF. In DNA form, the CDR3 reads TGCGCCAGCAGTGAGTCGGGTAACAGGGGGTTTATCTCTGAAGCTTTCTTT.